Each of the 25 T cell receptor beta chains below was sequenced from the same sample in a study of beta chain features in type 1 diabetes. All of the isolated RNA was reverse transcribed, so expressed TCRB transcripts were sequenced. Profiled with immunoSEQ multiplex PCR; TCRdb holds only in-frame clones, not every one. Of a few hundred thousand clones listed, roughly 14% were seen once; the top ten hold 0.035% to 0.045%. The sample was naive CD4+ T cells from blood. Receptors were obtained from a man aged 25 to 40 in good health.

This clone was seen more than once but under ten times. This rearrangement joins TRBV19 to TRBJ2-7; possibly TRBD2 for D (7 bases). CDR3 length: 17 residues. Trimming removed 1 base at V and 3 bases at J, with 19 bases between. Germline loops: CDR1 LNHDA, CDR2 SQIVND (reference sequence). CDR3 nucleotide sequence: TGTGCCAGTAGTATAGTCGTCGGGGGGCGGTTGGTCTACGAGCAGTACGTC. Translating it yields CASSIVVGGRLVYEQYV.

The V call is TRBV29-1, the J call TRBJ2-7; D is uncertain. Germline values: CDR1 SQVTM, CDR2 ANQGSEA. This CDR3 is 11 amino acids long. Here the CDR3 reads CNKKQSYEQYV. The DNA for the CDR3 is TGCAACAAGAAGCAGAGCTACGAGCAGTACGTC.

The J gene is TRBJ2-4, the V gene TRBV9; D not resolved. Trimming took off 3 bases at V and 1 base at J, with 8 bases between the two ends. CDR1 and CDR2 from the germline V gene are SGDLS and YYNGEE. The CDR3 has 14 residues. The CDR3 loop is CASSGVGAKNIQYF. The CDR3 DNA sequence: TGTGCCAGCAGCGGGGTAGGTGCCAAAAACATTCAGTACTTC.

This clone was detected a few times. The chain couples TRBV9 to TRBJ2-3; D gene ambiguous. Trimming took off 4 bases at V and 4 bases at J, with 13 bases between the two ends. Germline CDR1 and CDR2: SGDLS and YYNGEE. This CDR3 contains 14 residues. The CDR3 sequence is CASSPELWADTQYF. For the CDR3, the DNA is TGTGCCAGCAGCCCAGAGCTCTGGGCAGATACGCAGTATTTT.

The V call is TRBV7-9, the J call TRBJ1-1; the D gene is possibly TRBD1 (6 bases). The CDR3 has 12 residues. V lost 4 bases to trimming and J lost 5 bases, with 8 bases between them. CDR1 and CDR2 (germline): SEHNR, FQNEAQ (reference sequence). CDR3 in amino acids: CASSSTGTEAFF. The CDR3 DNA is TGTGCCAGCAGCTCCACAGGGACTGAAGCTTTCTTT.

The chain is built from TRBV7-7 and TRBJ2-3, with D tentatively TRBD2 (6 bases). CDR1 is SSHAT and CDR2 is FNYEAQ in the germline V gene (reference sequence). V was trimmed by 5 bases and J by 0 bases, leaving 9 bases between them. The CDR3 sequence is 14 residues long. The CDR3 sequence: CASSMGLSTDTQYF. As DNA, the CDR3 is TGTGCCAGCAGCATGGGACTCAGCACAGATACGCAGTATTTT.

Only a few counts were recorded for this clone. The J gene is TRBJ2-3, the V gene TRBV29-1; 7 bases fit TRBD2. CDR3 length equals 12 residues. V trimming: 5 bases; J trimming: 5 bases; junction bases outside the gene matches: 4. CDR1 and CDR2 from the germline V gene are SQVTM and ANQGSEA. CDR3 amino acids: CSVFGGGDTQYF. CDR3 DNA: TGCAGCGTTTTTGGCGGGGGAGATACGCAGTATTTT.

This chain joins TRBV10-3 and TRBJ1-2; D gene unclear. Germline CDR1 and CDR2: ENHRY and SYGVKD. Trimming removed 7 bases from V and 0 bases from J, with 9 bases in between. The CDR3 is made up of 13 amino acids. CDR3 loop: CAINETPNYGYTF. CDR3 DNA sequence: TGTGCCATCAACGAAACCCCTAACTATGGCTACACCTTC.

This clone was seen ten or more times. The J gene is TRBJ2-1, the V gene TRBV15; 8 bases agree with TRBD2. The ends lost 8 bases at V and 4 bases at J; junction bases unmatched: 4. CDR1 is LNHNV, CDR2 YYDKDF, per germline (reference sequence). The CDR3 runs 13 residues. CDR3 sequence (DNA): TGTGCCACCGGGACTAGGGTGTACAATGAGCAGTTCTTC. This translates into CATGTRVYNEQFF.

This clone was recorded a few times. V gene TRBV5-6 combines with J gene TRBJ2-1, with a tentative D call TRBD2 (5 bases). CDR1 SGHDT and CDR2 YYEEEE come from the germline V gene. This CDR3 is 14 amino acids long. V lost 0 bases to trimming and J lost 8 bases, with 12 bases between them. The CDR3 sequence is CASSLVAGSHEQFF. The CDR3 DNA is TGTGCCAGCAGCTTGGTAGCTGGGAGCCATGAGCAGTTCTTC. Full variable domain (missing parts from reference TRBV5-6 and TRBJ2-1): DAGVTQSPTHLIKTRGQQVTLRCSPKSGHDTVSWYQQALGQGPQFIFQYYEEEERQRGNFPDRFSGHQFPNYSSELNVNALLLGDSALYLCASSLVAGSHEQFFGPGTRLTVL.

This clone was observed a handful of times. The V call is TRBV21-1, the J call TRBJ2-7; TRBD2 is taken as the D call from the table, unchecked against the DNA. TRBV21-1 is a documented pseudogene. This CDR3 comprises 16 residues. The CDR3 sequence is CASIMRRTSGIFEQYV. As DNA, the CDR3 is TGTGCCAGCATCATGCGGAGGACTAGCGGGATTTTCGAGCAGTACGTC.

This clone occurred a few times. This rearrangement joins TRBV4-3 to TRBJ2-1; 7 nucleotides line up with TRBD2. CDR3 length equals 18 residues. V trimming: 0 bases; J trimming: 8 bases; junction bases outside the gene matches: 16. Per the germline V gene, CDR1 is LGHNA and CDR2 is YSLEER. CDR3 bases: TGCGCCAGCAGCCAAGATGTTTCCCGGACTAGTGTAGGCTATGAGCAGTTCTTC. Protein product: CASSQDVSRTSVGYEQFF.

This clone was seen only a few times. The J gene is TRBJ1-2, the V gene TRBV30, with D tentatively TRBD1 (6 bases). The germline CDR1 and CDR2 sequences are GTSNPN and SVGIG (reference sequence). V lost 4 bases and J lost 2, with 8 bases in between. The CDR3 length is 12 residues. CDR3: CAWMTGNYGYTF. The CDR3 DNA is TGTGCCTGGATGACAGGAAACTATGGCTACACCTTC. The whole variable domain, remainder taken from reference TRBV30 and TRBJ1-2, is SQTIHQWPATLVQPVGSPLSLECTVEGTSNPNLYWYRQAAGRGLQLLFYSVGIGQISSEVPQNLSASRPQDRQFILSSKKLLLSDSGFYLCAWMTGNYGYTFGSGTRLTVV.

The table lists this clone with a few counts. The chain couples TRBV9 to TRBJ2-1, with a tentative D call TRBD2 (5 bases). CDR3 length: 13 amino acids. Trimming shortened V by 0 bases and J by 10 bases, and 11 bases separated the two germline ends. CDR1 is SGDLS, CDR2 YYNGEE, per germline. CDR3 nucleotide sequence: TGTGCCAGCAGCGTAGGACTTTCGGGGGAGCAGTTCTTC. Amino acid sequence: CASSVGLSGEQFF. Full variable domain (remainder filled in from reference TRBV9 and TRBJ2-1): DSGVTQTPKHLITATGQRVTLRCSPRSGDLSVYWYQQSLDQGLQFLIQYYNGEERAKGNILERFSAQQFPDLHSELNLSSLELGDSALYFCASSVGLSGEQFFGPGTRLTVL.

This chain connects TRBV11-1 to TRBJ2-3; 7 nucleotides agree with TRBD1. Germline CDR1 and CDR2: SGHAT and FQDESV (reference sequence). V was clipped by 5 bases and J by 3 bases; unmatched bases: 11. The CDR3 covers 16 residues. CDR3 loop: CASSRMTGHETDTQYF. As DNA, the CDR3 is TGTGCCAGCAGCCGCATGACAGGGCACGAAACAGATACGCAGTATTTT.

This chain joins TRBV11-2 and TRBJ2-5; D remains unclear. This CDR3 has 13 amino acids. Germline loops: CDR1 SGHAT, CDR2 FQNNGV. The V end was cut by 0 bases, the J end by 4 bases, with 6 bases between. In nucleotides, the CDR3 is TGTGCCAGCAGCTTAGATCCGGGAGAGACCCAGTACTTC. Protein product: CASSLDPGETQYF.

The rearrangement uses TRBV5-6 and TRBJ2-3; TRBD1 or TRBD2 may be the D gene (6 bases each). Looked up from germline, CDR1 is SGHDT and CDR2 is YYEEEE. The CDR3 is made up of 17 amino acids. V shed 0 bases and J shed 1 base, with 15 bases lying between them. The CDR3, as DNA: TGTGCCAGCAGCTTGGCCGGGGGCAGGGGACGCACAGATACGCAGTATTTT. Translating it yields CASSLAGGRGRTDTQYF. Using reference TRBV5-6 and TRBJ2-3 for the parts outside the CDR3, the full variable domain is DAGVTQSPTHLIKTRGQQVTLRCSPKSGHDTVSWYQQALGQGPQFIFQYYEEEERQRGNFPDRFSGHQFPNYSSELNVNALLLGDSALYLCASSLAGGRGRTDTQYFGPGTRLTVL.

This clone was observed a handful of times. The chain has TRBV29-1 and TRBJ2-7; weak D call: TRBD1 (5 bases). The CDR3 is made up of 18 amino acids. V shed 0 bases and J shed 0 bases, with 21 bases lying between them. CDR1 is SQVTM and CDR2 is ANQGSEA in the germline V gene. CDR3 sequence: CSVEDNRNRAGCSYEQYV. CDR3 in DNA: TGCAGCGTTGAAGATAATAGAAATCGGGCAGGGTGCTCCTACGAGCAGTACGTC.

The J gene is TRBJ2-1, the V gene TRBV7-9; TRBD2 aligns across 14 bases. J lost 2 bases, V lost 1 base, and 1 base had no gene match. Germline V gives CDR1 SEHNR, CDR2 FQNEAQ (reference sequence). The CDR3 consists of 17 residues. CDR3: CASSLGGLAGAYNEQFF. DNA of the CDR3: TGTGCCAGCAGCTTAGGGGGACTAGCGGGAGCCTACAATGAGCAGTTCTTC.

The rearrangement links TRBV13 to TRBJ2-5, with D perhaps being TRBD1 or TRBD2 (5 bases each). Germline CDR1 PRHDT, CDR2 FYEKMQ (reference sequence). Trimming removed 0 bases at V and 7 bases at J, with 18 bases between. The CDR3 covers 16 residues. Here the CDR3 DNA reads TGTGCCAGCAGCTTAGGAGACCCCGGGACGCAGGGGACCCAGTACTTC. Its translation is CASSLGDPGTQGTQYF.

Concerning this clone: Other DNA sequences in the same sample also yield this CDR3. This chain joins TRBV30 and TRBJ2-1; the D is unclear. This CDR3 contains 11 residues. The V gene's germline CDR1 is GTSNPN and CDR2 SVGIG (reference sequence). With 0 bases removed from V and 8 bases from J, the gap between germline ends came to 5 bases. The DNA for the CDR3 is TGTGCCTGGAGTGTACTCGATGAGCAGTTCTTC. It encodes CAWSVLDEQFF.

As concerns this clone: Within the sample, other DNA sequences also encode this same CDR3. J is TRBJ2-1 and V is TRBV4-3, with D hard to call. The CDR3 length is 13 residues. Germline lookup yields CDR1 LGHNA and CDR2 YSLEER. Trimming pared 0 bases from V and 7 bases from J, leaving 7 bases between. The CDR3 sequence is CASSQDLPNEQFF. In DNA, the CDR3 is TGCGCCAGCAGCCAAGATTTACCTAATGAGCAGTTCTTC.

This chain connects TRBV19 to TRBJ2-3; 7 bases are a match to TRBD2. J gave up 2 bases and V 4 bases, and 3 bases lay outside the gene matches. The germline V gene has CDR1 LNHDA and CDR2 SQIVND (reference sequence). This CDR3 spans 14 amino acids. Here the CDR3 DNA reads TGTGCCAGTAGTAGCGGGAGCGACACAGATACGCAGTATTTT. Its translation is CASSSGSDTDTQYF.

The chain combines TRBV5-1 with TRBJ1-1; D remains ambiguous. Germline loops: CDR1 SGHRS, CDR2 YFSETQ. Trimming stripped 5 bases from V and 1 base from J, with 6 bases between. The CDR3 is 12 residues long. Here the CDR3 DNA reads TGCGCCAGCAGTCTTCAGAACACTGAAGCTTTCTTT. Its translation is CASSLQNTEAFF.

A few counts support this clone. The chain couples TRBV7-6 to TRBJ2-3; no clear D. Germline-derived CDR1 and CDR2 are SGHVS and FNYEAQ. The V and J ends lost 0 bases and 3 bases respectively, with 1 base between them. This CDR3 comprises 12 residues. The CDR3, as DNA: TGTGCCAGCAGCTTAGCTACAGATACGCAGTATTTT. Amino acid sequence: CASSLATDTQYF.